This T cell receptor beta chain was found in a study of cytomegalovirus exposure and HLA in healthy donors. Whole-study context: Researchers previously reported finding about 110 million unique TCR beta sequences from 170 million or so T cells.

The V and J ends lost 5 bases and 7 bases respectively, with 21 bases between them. The CDR3 runs 15 residues. Germline-derived CDR1 and CDR2 are SEHNR and FQNEAQ (reference sequence). PCR primers comprised 60 Vbeta and 13 Jbeta primers. Profiling relied on immunoSEQ multiplex PCR, and the TCRdb table lists in-frame clones only, not all of them. The sample contains 130,000 to 150,000 clones, roughly 79% of which appear only once. Study-wide results and limits: A classifier reportedly called cytomegalovirus status with high sensitivity and specificity.

Nominally healthy donors were sampled, though unrecorded immune exposures were likely. With regard to this clone: Its antigen remains unknown.

The sequenced material came from PBMCs. This chain joins TRBV7-9 and TRBJ2-7; maybe TRBD1 (6 bases). This TCR was sampled from a man aged 18 to 30 in good health and CMV-seronegative. The CDR3 DNA sequence: TGTGCCAGCAGCCGAGACAAGGGGGAGATGGGAGAGCAGTACTTC. Translated, it gives CASSRDKGEMGEQYF.